This is a list of T cell receptor beta chains from one sample in a study of graft-versus-host responses after intestinal transplantation. What these receptors recognize is not known. Profiling relied on immunoSEQ multiplex PCR, and the TCRdb table lists in-frame clones only, not all of them. The sample lists about 94,000 clones, roughly nine tenths seen once, with approximately 0.5% in the top ten. Source: unstimulated CD8+ T cells sorted from spleen or lymph node cells, taken before intestinal transplant. These receptors all come from a human donor who received an intestinal transplant. Each CDR3 is given with its conserved first and last residue. Fields, in order: D gene, clone size, V gene, J gene, CDR3 protein, CDR3 DNA. D genes are given only for firm matches. Size tells how often a clone was seen (once, few, many) or the class of an expanded clone, and some rows leave it out.

>TRBD2|.|TRBV27|TRBJ2-1
CASRESGRAYNEQFF
TGTGCCAGCAGAGAGAGCGGGAGGGCCTACAATGAGCAGTTCTTC
>.|.|TRBV4-3|TRBJ1-4
CASSPHSGSSEKLFF
TGCGCCAGCAGCCCACATTCAGGGTCGAGTGAAAAACTGTTTTTT
>TRBD1|.|TRBV4-1|TRBJ2-7
CASSRGQGSEQYF
TGCGCCAGCAGCCGAGGACAGGGATCCGAGCAGTACTTC
>TRBD1|once|TRBV27|TRBJ2-7
CASSGTGSYEQYF
TGTGCCAGCAGCGGGACAGGGTCCTACGAGCAGTACTTC
>.|.|TRBV28|TRBJ2-5
CASSAMRQIGPETQYF
TGTGCCAGCAGTGCGATGAGACAGATAGGTCCAGAGACCCAGTACTTC
>TRBD1|.|TRBV12-5|TRBJ2-3
CASGLVKTGQGFTDTQYF
TGTGCTAGTGGTTTGGTAAAGACGGGACAGGGGTTCACAGATACGCAGTATTTT
>TRBD2|.|TRBV5-6|TRBJ2-1
CASSLEVAGGYNEQFF
TGTGCCAGCAGCTTGGAGGTTGCGGGGGGCTACAATGAGCAGTTCTTC
>.|.|TRBV19|TRBJ2-2
CASSIQLNGELFF
TGTGCCAGTAGTATTCAGTTGAACGGGGAGCTGTTTTTT
>.|.|TRBV2|TRBJ1-1
CASSSPSRAFF
TGTGCCAGCAGTTCCCCATCGCGAGCTTTCTTT
>.|once|TRBV7-9|TRBJ2-1
CASSPPRAGVENEQFF
TGTGCCAGCAGCCCCCCCCGCGCAGGGGTTGAGAATGAGCAGTTCTTC
>TRBD1|.|TRBV7-9|TRBJ1-2
CASSTGTGVHF
TGTGCCAGCAGCACCGGGACAGGGGTTCACTTC
>TRBD2|.|TRBV23-1|TRBJ2-7
CASSQSSAGAYEQYF
TGCGCCAGCAGTCAATCGTCAGCGGGGGCCTACGAGCAGTACTTC
>TRBD1|.|TRBV9|TRBJ2-2
CASSVAGDRVAGELFF
TGTGCCAGCAGCGTAGCGGGGGACAGGGTGGCCGGGGAGCTGTTTTTT
>.|.|TRBV6-1|TRBJ2-7
CASSERADSYEQYF
TGTGCCAGCAGTGAGCGGGCGGACTCCTACGAGCAGTACTTC
>TRBD2|.|TRBV6-5|TRBJ2-7
CASSYHSGGYEQYF
TGTGCCAGCAGTTATCATAGCGGGGGCTACGAGCAGTACTTC
>TRBD1|few|TRBV30|TRBJ1-5
CAWNPGTGLNQPQHF
TGTGCCTGGAATCCGGGGACAGGACTCAATCAGCCCCAGCATTTT
>.|once|TRBV29-1|TRBJ2-2
CSADKFGELFF
TGCAGCGCAGACAAATTCGGGGAGCTGTTTTTT
>.|.|TRBV7-2|TRBJ2-5
CASSLMVAAQETQYF
TGTGCCAGCAGCTTAATGGTAGCGGCCCAAGAGACCCAGTACTTC
>.|.|TRBV7-8|TRBJ2-1
CASSLVTESSYNEQFF
TGTGCCAGCAGCTTAGTTACGGAGAGCTCCTACAATGAGCAGTTCTTC
>.|.|TRBV7-9|TRBJ2-3
CASSSTLEGGTDTQYF
TGTGCCAGCAGCTCCACGCTAGAGGGCGGCACAGATACGCAGTATTTT
>.|.|TRBV28|TRBJ2-1
CASRTETNEQFF
TGTGCCAGCAGGACAGAAACGAATGAGCAGTTCTTC
>.|.|TRBV30|TRBJ1-1
CAWSVQVNTEAFF
TGTGCCTGGAGTGTTCAGGTGAACACTGAAGCTTTCTTT
>.|.|TRBV18|TRBJ2-2
CASSPRNLAGLFF
TGTGCCAGCTCACCAAGAAATTTAGCCGGGCTGTTTTTT
>.|.|TRBV19|TRBJ1-2
CASSIDPRSYTF
TGTGCCAGTAGTATAGATCCCAGAAGCTACACCTTC
>.|.|TRBV27|TRBJ2-1
CASSLDWSSYNEQFF
TGTGCCAGCAGTTTGGACTGGAGCTCCTACAATGAGCAGTTCTTC
>TRBD2|.|TRBV6-1|TRBJ2-7
CASSALGTRGDEQYF
TGTGCCAGCAGTGCGCTAGGGACTAGAGGGGACGAGCAGTACTTC
>.|.|TRBV10-3|TRBJ1-1
CAVMETGAEAFF
TGTGCCGTGATGGAAACGGGGGCTGAAGCTTTCTTT
>.|few|TRBV5-6|TRBJ2-2
CASSLGQNTGELFF
TGTGCCAGCAGCTTGGGACAGAACACCGGGGAGCTGTTTTTT
>.|.|TRBV4-3|TRBJ1-4
CASSQEGRNEKLFF
TGCGCCAGCAGCCAAGAAGGGAGGAATGAAAAACTGTTTTTT
>.|.|TRBV9|TRBJ2-7
CASSVAPGSSYEQYF
TGTGCCAGCAGCGTAGCCCCGGGGAGCTCCTACGAGCAGTACTTC
>.|.|TRBV29-1|TRBJ2-1
CSAHGADGISYNEQFF
TGCAGCGCCCATGGAGCGGACGGAATCTCCTACAATGAGCAGTTCTTC
>.|.|TRBV7-9|TRBJ2-5
CASSSPSRGLETQYF
TGTGCCAGCAGCTCCCCCAGCAGGGGCCTGGAGACCCAGTACTTC
>.|.|TRBV6-5|TRBJ2-1
CASSYGVRMNNEQFF
TGTGCCAGCAGTTACGGTGTGCGTATGAACAATGAGCAGTTCTTC
>TRBD1|.|TRBV9|TRBJ2-2
CASSVGPGQGANTGELFF
TGTGCCAGCAGCGTAGGACCCGGACAGGGGGCGAACACCGGGGAGCTGTTTTTT
>TRBD1|once|TRBV7-7|TRBJ2-2
CASSQGQGAGELFF
TGTGCCAGCAGCCAAGGACAGGGGGCCGGGGAGCTGTTTTTT
>TRBD2|.|TRBV27|TRBJ2-2
CASSGLADYTGELFF
TGTGCCAGCAGTGGACTAGCGGATTACACCGGGGAGCTGTTTTTT
>TRBD2|.|TRBV28|TRBJ2-7
CASSRGLAASYEQYF
TGTGCCAGCAGCCGAGGACTAGCGGCTTCCTACGAGCAGTACTTC
>.|.|TRBV4-1|TRBJ1-3
CASSSRTASGNTIYF
TGCGCCAGCAGCTCTAGGACAGCCTCTGGAAACACCATATATTTT
>TRBD1|.|TRBV19|TRBJ2-5
CASSIDPDRGETQYF
TGTGCCAGTAGTATAGACCCGGACAGGGGTGAGACCCAGTACTTC
>TRBD2|.|TRBV6-5|TRBJ2-7
CASSSPRGGSEQYF
TGTGCCAGCAGTTCCCCGCGGGGGGGGAGCGAGCAGTACTTC
>.|.|TRBV19|TRBJ1-3
CASSPRGSGNTIYF
TGTGCCAGTAGTCCACGGGGTTCTGGAAACACCATATATTTT